This is a list of T cell receptor beta chains from one sample in a study of CD8 T cells in Susac syndrome. One entry per CDR3 protein results from TCRdb running MiXCR on the immunoSEQ multiplex PCR reads. The data show 400,000 or so distinct CDR3 sequences, more than 80% seen once. Sequenced sample: CD8+ T cells from PBMCs. The receptor set was obtained from a human donor with multiple sclerosis. The CDR3 runs from the conserved cysteine through the conserved F or W. Each record gives: CDR3 protein, V gene, clone size, J gene. Clone sizes are given selectively: once, few, many, or a class where the clone is expanded.

cdr3_aa: CASGIGGGAAGYTF; v_call: TRBV27; clone_size: NA; j_call: TRBJ1-2
cdr3_aa: CASSFGTGLNIQYF; v_call: TRBV27; clone_size: NA; j_call: TRBJ2-4
cdr3_aa: CASSPGGEQETQYF; v_call: TRBV12-3/TRBV12-4; clone_size: NA; j_call: TRBJ2-5
cdr3_aa: CASSYMGTASGNTIYF; v_call: TRBV6-5; clone_size: NA; j_call: TRBJ1-3
cdr3_aa: CASSPRGQGTYEQYF; v_call: TRBV4-2; clone_size: NA; j_call: TRBJ2-7
cdr3_aa: CASSLLDLQETQYF; v_call: TRBV7-9; clone_size: NA; j_call: TRBJ2-5
cdr3_aa: CASSYSRTYEQYF; v_call: TRBV6-5; clone_size: few; j_call: TRBJ2-7
cdr3_aa: CSVIPGGYEQFF; v_call: TRBV29-1; clone_size: NA; j_call: TRBJ2-1
cdr3_aa: CASGWAGTGNNEQFF; v_call: TRBV12-5; clone_size: NA; j_call: TRBJ2-1
cdr3_aa: CASRIRQGSIADTQYF; v_call: TRBV27; clone_size: NA; j_call: TRBJ2-3
cdr3_aa: CSAGGGLENTEAFF; v_call: TRBV29-1; clone_size: once; j_call: TRBJ1-1
cdr3_aa: CASSHPTAVTEAFF; v_call: TRBV4-1; clone_size: NA; j_call: TRBJ1-1
cdr3_aa: CSASFQGATGELFF; v_call: TRBV20-1; clone_size: NA; j_call: TRBJ2-2
cdr3_aa: CASIKGTSGKETQYF; v_call: TRBV10-1; clone_size: NA; j_call: TRBJ2-5
cdr3_aa: CASSRRKTADRGKVPWNTEAFF; v_call: TRBV18; clone_size: NA; j_call: TRBJ1-1
cdr3_aa: CASSFGGEKQGPGYTF; v_call: TRBV27; clone_size: NA; j_call: TRBJ1-2
cdr3_aa: CASSYSSSEGNEQFF; v_call: TRBV6-5; clone_size: NA; j_call: TRBJ2-1
cdr3_aa: CASSLVLGRFSYEQYF; v_call: TRBV7-9; clone_size: NA; j_call: TRBJ2-7
cdr3_aa: CASSQLSGTGPGNTIYF; v_call: TRBV14; clone_size: NA; j_call: TRBJ1-3
cdr3_aa: CAWSAGAGSEKLFF; v_call: TRBV30; clone_size: NA; j_call: TRBJ1-4
cdr3_aa: CASTVDVGRTYEQYF; v_call: TRBV7-9; clone_size: NA; j_call: TRBJ2-7